Listed below are T cell receptor beta chains from one sample, sequenced in a study of molecular identifiers for immune sequencing clone quantification. TCRdb reprocessed the PCR reads with MiXCR, giving one entry per CDR3 protein. The sample has 460,000 or so distinct CDR3 sequences, around 23% seen once; the top ten hold approximately 0.76%. What was sequenced was naive CD8+ T cells from blood, with Jurkat cell RNA spiked in. These receptor sequences come from a human donor in good health. Some libraries in this study had Jurkat cell RNA spiked in. Both conserved end residues are part of each CDR3. The D gene is left open where the match is weak. Clone size is given for some rows only: seen once, a few or many times, or a class if the clone is expanded.

length: 14
D: TRBD1
size: many
V: TRBV28
J: TRBJ2-5
CDR3: CASSYRQGRETQYF
DNA: TGTGCCAGCAGCTACAGACAGGGACGAGAGACCCAGTACTTC

length: 13
D: NA
size: few
V: TRBV6-2/TRBV6-3
J: TRBJ1-1
CDR3: CASRVWGYTEAFF
DNA: TGTGCCAGCAGAGTATGGGGGTACACTGAAGCTTTCTTT

length: 15
D: NA
size: few
V: TRBV6-1
J: TRBJ2-2
CDR3: CASSIHIANTGELFF
DNA: TGTGCCAGCAGTATACATATCGCGAACACCGGGGAGCTGTTTTTT

length: 15
D: NA
size: few
V: TRBV27
J: TRBJ2-2
CDR3: CASSFSRGGTGELFF
DNA: TGTGCCAGCAGTTTCTCCAGGGGCGGCACCGGGGAGCTGTTTTTT

length: 15
D: TRBD1
size: NA
V: TRBV19
J: TRBJ2-3
CDR3: CATNSPGQGTDTQYF
DNA: TGTGCCACGAACTCTCCGGGACAGGGCACAGATACGCAGTATTTT

length: 13
D: NA
size: few
V: TRBV7-9
J: TRBJ2-1
CDR3: CASSLGTRNEQFF
DNA: TGTGCCAGCAGCTTAGGGACAAGAAATGAGCAGTTCTTC

length: 17
D: TRBD1
size: few
V: TRBV6-4
J: TRBJ2-2
CDR3: CASSEGSQGFLTGELFF
DNA: TGTGCCAGCAGTGAAGGGTCACAGGGGTTTCTCACCGGGGAGCTGTTTTTT

length: 17
D: NA
size: many
V: TRBV13
J: TRBJ2-6
CDR3: CASSLGGAGSGANVLTF
DNA: TGTGCCAGCAGCTTAGGGGGGGCTGGCTCTGGGGCCAACGTCCTGACTTTC

length: 16
D: TRBD2
size: few
V: TRBV6-2/TRBV6-3
J: TRBJ2-4
CDR3: CASSYSIGTSPNIQYF
DNA: TGTGCCAGCAGTTACTCGATCGGGACTAGCCCAAACATTCAGTACTTC

length: 17
D: NA
size: NA
V: TRBV5-1
J: TRBJ1-1
CDR3: CVSSPDYLTAMNTEAFF
DNA: TGCGTCAGCAGCCCCGATTATTTGACAGCGATGAACACTGAAGCTTTCTTT

length: 16
D: NA
size: many
V: TRBV12-3/TRBV12-4
J: TRBJ2-7
CDR3: CASSPSDFGSAYEQYF
DNA: TGTGCCAGCAGTCCCAGCGATTTTGGGTCAGCCTACGAGCAGTACTTC

length: 16
D: TRBD2
size: NA
V: TRBV7-9
J: TRBJ2-5
CDR3: CASSLGTSGRKETQYF
DNA: TGTGCCAGCAGCCTCGGGACTAGCGGGAGGAAAGAGACCCAGTACTTC

length: 12
D: NA
size: few
V: TRBV30
J: TRBJ2-7
CDR3: CAWSGFGLEQYF
DNA: TGTGCCTGGAGCGGTTTCGGCCTCGAGCAGTACTTC

length: 14
D: NA
size: many
V: TRBV7-2
J: TRBJ2-3
CDR3: CASSPSGAVDTQYF
DNA: TGTGCCAGCAGCCCATCGGGGGCTGTAGATACGCAGTATTTT

length: 13
D: TRBD2
size: few
V: TRBV5-4
J: TRBJ2-1
CDR3: CAGRLAGAVEQFF
DNA: TGTGCAGGGCGGCTAGCGGGAGCTGTTGAGCAGTTCTTC

length: 16
D: NA
size: NA
V: TRBV3-1
J: TRBJ1-4
CDR3: CASSQRTETSNEKLFF
DNA: TGTGCCAGCAGCCAAAGGACAGAAACGTCTAATGAAAAACTGTTTTTT

length: 14
D: NA
size: NA
V: TRBV6-2/TRBV6-3
J: TRBJ1-5
CDR3: CASKKGPSREPQHF
DNA: TGTGCCAGCAAAAAAGGCCCGTCACGGGAGCCCCAGCATTTT

length: 14
D: NA
size: NA
V: TRBV29-1
J: TRBJ2-7
CDR3: CSIKGGETSYEQYF
DNA: TGCAGCATCAAAGGGGGGGAAACGTCCTACGAGCAGTACTTC

length: 15
D: NA
size: NA
V: TRBV4-3
J: TRBJ1-4
CDR3: CASSQVWGSNEKLFF
DNA: TGCGCCAGCAGCCAAGTCTGGGGCTCTAATGAAAAACTGTTTTTT

length: 15
D: TRBD2
size: few
V: TRBV6-2/TRBV6-3
J: TRBJ2-1
CDR3: CASSYAGLAGVEQFF
DNA: TGTGCCAGCAGTTACGCGGGACTAGCGGGAGTGGAGCAGTTCTTC

length: 14
D: NA
size: NA
V: TRBV19
J: TRBJ2-7
CDR3: CASSRGTPAGEQYF
DNA: TGTGCCAGTAGTCGGGGGACCCCGGCTGGCGAGCAGTACTTC

length: 12
D: NA
size: few
V: TRBV29-1
J: TRBJ2-4
CDR3: CCVPGGGEDQYF
DNA: TGCTGCGTCCCAGGGGGAGGCGAGGATCAGTACTTC

length: 16
D: TRBD2
size: NA
V: TRBV27
J: TRBJ2-2
CDR3: CASGGSAVGGTGELFF
DNA: TGTGCCAGCGGCGGGAGCGCGGTGGGGGGCACCGGGGAGCTGTTTTTT

length: 14
D: NA
size: NA
V: TRBV7-9
J: TRBJ2-2
CDR3: CASRDGTNTGELFF
DNA: TGTGCCAGCAGGGACGGAACGAATACCGGGGAGCTGTTTTTT

length: 19
D: TRBD1
size: few
V: TRBV5-1
J: TRBJ2-5
CDR3: CASSQTGSGLFFTRETQYF
DNA: TGCGCCAGCAGCCAGACAGGGTCGGGGTTGTTCTTTACCAGGGAGACCCAGTACTTC

length: 16
D: NA
size: few
V: TRBV12-3/TRBV12-4
J: TRBJ2-7
CDR3: CASSLDYDPTIYEQYF
DNA: TGTGCCAGCAGTTTAGACTATGATCCCACTATCTACGAGCAGTACTTC

length: 14
D: NA
size: many
V: TRBV29-1
J: TRBJ1-2
CDR3: CSAVVGGVDYGYTF
DNA: TGCAGCGCTGTCGTTGGAGGAGTGGACTATGGCTACACCTTC

length: 16
D: NA
size: NA
V: TRBV4-3
J: TRBJ1-4
CDR3: CASSQEFPGGEEKLFF
DNA: TGCGCCAGCAGCCAAGAGTTTCCCGGGGGCGAGGAAAAACTGTTTTTT

length: 15
D: TRBD2
size: NA
V: TRBV3-1
J: TRBJ2-1
CDR3: CASSQDSQTSDEQFF
DNA: TGTGCCAGCAGCCAAGACTCCCAAACTAGCGATGAGCAGTTCTTC

length: 15
D: TRBD1
size: few
V: TRBV5-3
J: TRBJ1-2
CDR3: CASSLEGQGEYGYTF
DNA: TGTGCCAGCAGCTTGGAAGGACAGGGTGAATATGGCTACACCTTC

length: 16
D: TRBD1
size: many
V: TRBV7-6
J: TRBJ2-7
CDR3: CASSFEAGQGAGEQYF
DNA: TGTGCCAGCAGCTTCGAGGCTGGTCAGGGGGCAGGCGAGCAGTACTTC

length: 14
D: NA
size: many
V: TRBV27
J: TRBJ2-7
CDR3: CASSSGPGPYEQYF
DNA: TGTGCCAGCAGTTCGGGGCCCGGGCCCTACGAGCAGTACTTC

length: 14
D: NA
size: NA
V: TRBV29-1
J: TRBJ2-1
CDR3: CSMETRDTSNEQFF
DNA: TGCAGCATGGAGACAAGGGACACATCCAATGAGCAGTTCTTC

length: 11
D: NA
size: NA
V: TRBV4-2
J: TRBJ2-1
CDR3: CASSLQDGQFF
DNA: TGTGCCAGCAGCCTTCAGGATGGGCAGTTCTTC

length: 14
D: NA
size: NA
V: TRBV6-1
J: TRBJ1-5
CDR3: CASSEWGGSNDQHF
DNA: TGTGCCAGCAGTGAATGGGGGGGAAGCAACGACCAGCATTTT

length: 17
D: TRBD1
size: NA
V: TRBV13
J: TRBJ2-7
CDR3: CASSLRDRVNWTYEQYF
DNA: TGTGCCAGCAGCTTGCGAGACAGGGTAAATTGGACCTACGAGCAGTACTTC

length: 14
D: TRBD1
size: many
V: TRBV7-9
J: TRBJ2-3
CDR3: CASSLLRGQDTQYF
DNA: TGTGCCAGCAGCTTATTGAGGGGGCAAGATACGCAGTATTTT

length: 17
D: NA
size: few
V: TRBV5-3
J: TRBJ2-3
CDR3: CASSGTTGVGRTDTQYF
DNA: TGTGCCAGCAGCGGGACGACAGGGGTCGGACGCACAGATACGCAGTATTTT

length: 15
D: NA
size: NA
V: TRBV21-1
J: TRBJ2-7
CDR3: CASSKECEGSYEQYF
DNA: TGTGCCAGCAGCAAAGAATGCGAGGGGTCCTACGAGCAGTACTTC

length: 14
D: TRBD1
size: many
V: TRBV7-9
J: TRBJ1-5
CDR3: CASSWGQAHQPQHF
DNA: TGTGCCAGCAGTTGGGGACAGGCGCATCAGCCCCAGCATTTT

length: 12
D: NA
size: many
V: TRBV6-5
J: TRBJ2-5
CDR3: CASGWALETQYF
DNA: TGTGCCAGCGGATGGGCTCTCGAGACCCAGTACTTC

length: 14
D: NA
size: NA
V: TRBV20-1
J: TRBJ2-7
CDR3: CSANYQGQVYEQYF
DNA: TGCAGTGCTAACTACCAGGGGCAGGTTTACGAGCAGTACTTC

length: 15
D: TRBD1
size: few
V: TRBV2
J: TRBJ2-6
CDR3: CASSKTGTGANVLTF
DNA: TGTGCCAGCAGTAAGACAGGGACTGGGGCCAACGTCCTGACTTTC

length: 12
D: NA
size: many
V: TRBV7-9
J: TRBJ1-1
CDR3: CASSPLYNEAFF
DNA: TGTGCCAGCAGCCCCCTCTACAATGAAGCTTTCTTT

length: 13
D: NA
size: NA
V: TRBV27
J: TRBJ1-1
CDR3: CASSLSRNTAAFF
DNA: TGTGCCAGCAGTTTGTCGCGGAACACTGCAGCTTTCTTT

length: 16
D: NA
size: many
V: TRBV27
J: TRBJ1-1
CDR3: CASSPPPDRLNTEAFF
DNA: TGTGCCAGCAGTCCCCCGCCGGACAGACTGAACACTGAAGCTTTCTTT

length: 15
D: NA
size: few
V: TRBV28
J: TRBJ2-2
CDR3: CASSLRGLRTGELFF
DNA: TGTGCCAGCAGTTTGAGGGGGTTGAGAACCGGGGAGCTGTTTTTT

length: 14
D: NA
size: many
V: TRBV12-3/TRBV12-4
J: TRBJ1-1
CDR3: CASRTQSVNTEAFF
DNA: TGTGCCAGCAGGACACAATCCGTGAACACTGAAGCTTTCTTT